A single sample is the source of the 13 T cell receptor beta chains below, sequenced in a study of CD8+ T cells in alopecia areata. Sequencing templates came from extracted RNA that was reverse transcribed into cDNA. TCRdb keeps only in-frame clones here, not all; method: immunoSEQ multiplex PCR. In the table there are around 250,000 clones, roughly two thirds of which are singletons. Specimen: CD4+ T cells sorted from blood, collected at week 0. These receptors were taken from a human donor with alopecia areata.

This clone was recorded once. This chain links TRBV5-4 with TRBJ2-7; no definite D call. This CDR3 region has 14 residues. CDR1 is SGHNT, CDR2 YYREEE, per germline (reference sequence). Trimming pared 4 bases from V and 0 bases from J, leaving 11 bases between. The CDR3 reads CASSRKRDSYEQYF. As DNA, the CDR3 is TGTGCCAGCAGCCGCAAAAGGGACTCCTACGAGCAGTACTTC.

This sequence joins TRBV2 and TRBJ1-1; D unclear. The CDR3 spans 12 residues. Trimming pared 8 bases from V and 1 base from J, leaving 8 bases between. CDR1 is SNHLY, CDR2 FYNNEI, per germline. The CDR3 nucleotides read TGTGCCAGCGCCAGGCGGAACACTGAAGCTTTCTTT. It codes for CASARRNTEAFF.

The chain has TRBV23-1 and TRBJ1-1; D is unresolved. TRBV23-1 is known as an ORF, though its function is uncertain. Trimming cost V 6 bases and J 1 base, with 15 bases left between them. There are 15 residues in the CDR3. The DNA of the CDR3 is TGCGCCAGCAGCCGAATCGGCAGGCCGAACACTGAAGCTTTCTTT. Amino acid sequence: CASSRIGRPNTEAFF.

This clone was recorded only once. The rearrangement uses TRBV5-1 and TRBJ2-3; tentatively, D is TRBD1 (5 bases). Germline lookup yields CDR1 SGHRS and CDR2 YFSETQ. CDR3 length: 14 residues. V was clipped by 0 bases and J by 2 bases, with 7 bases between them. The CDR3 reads CASSLEGPTDTQYF. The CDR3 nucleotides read TGCGCCAGCAGCTTGGAGGGGCCCACAGATACGCAGTATTTT.

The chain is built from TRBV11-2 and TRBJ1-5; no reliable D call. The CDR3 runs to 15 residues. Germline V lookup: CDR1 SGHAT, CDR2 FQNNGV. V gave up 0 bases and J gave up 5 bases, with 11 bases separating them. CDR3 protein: CASSLEAGVDQPQHF. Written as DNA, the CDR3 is TGTGCCAGCAGCTTAGAGGCAGGCGTGGATCAGCCCCAGCATTTT.

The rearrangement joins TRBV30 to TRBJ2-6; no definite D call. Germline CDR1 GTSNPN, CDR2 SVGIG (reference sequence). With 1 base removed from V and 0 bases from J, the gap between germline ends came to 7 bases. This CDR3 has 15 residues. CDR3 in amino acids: CAWSALSSGANVLTF. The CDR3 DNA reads TGTGCCTGGAGTGCGTTAAGCTCTGGGGCCAACGTCCTGACTTTC. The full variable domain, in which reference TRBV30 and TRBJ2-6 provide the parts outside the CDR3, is SQTIHQWPATLVQPVGSPLSLECTVEGTSNPNLYWYRQAAGRGLQLLFYSVGIGQISSEVPQNLSASRPQDRQFILSSKKLLLSDSGFYLCAWSALSSGANVLTFGAGSRLTVL.

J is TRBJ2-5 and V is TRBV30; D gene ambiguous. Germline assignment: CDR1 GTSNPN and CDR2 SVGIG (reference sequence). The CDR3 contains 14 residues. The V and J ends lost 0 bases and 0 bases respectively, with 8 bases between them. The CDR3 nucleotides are TGTGCCTGGAGTGTTGGGGTCTACCAAGAGACCCAGTACTTC. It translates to CAWSVGVYQETQYF.

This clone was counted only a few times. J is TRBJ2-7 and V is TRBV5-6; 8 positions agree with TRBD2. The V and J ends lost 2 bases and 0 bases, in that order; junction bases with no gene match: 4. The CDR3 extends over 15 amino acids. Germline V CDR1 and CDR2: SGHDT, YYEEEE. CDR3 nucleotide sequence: TGTGCCAGCAGCTTTCGGCGGGGGGTCTCCTACGAGCAGTACTTC. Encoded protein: CASSFRRGVSYEQYF.

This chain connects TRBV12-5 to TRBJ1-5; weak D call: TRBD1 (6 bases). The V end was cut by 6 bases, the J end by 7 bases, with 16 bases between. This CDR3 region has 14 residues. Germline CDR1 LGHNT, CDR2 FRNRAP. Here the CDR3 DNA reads TGTGCTAGTGGCTCAGGGGAATTGGGCCAGCCCCAGCATTTT. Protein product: CASGSGELGQPQHF. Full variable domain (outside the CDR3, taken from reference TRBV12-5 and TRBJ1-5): DARVTQTPRHKVTEMGQEVTMRCQPILGHNTVFWYRQTMMQGLELLAYFRNRAPLDDSGMPKDRFSAEMPDATLATLKIQPSEPRDSAVYFCASGSGELGQPQHFGDGTRLSIL.

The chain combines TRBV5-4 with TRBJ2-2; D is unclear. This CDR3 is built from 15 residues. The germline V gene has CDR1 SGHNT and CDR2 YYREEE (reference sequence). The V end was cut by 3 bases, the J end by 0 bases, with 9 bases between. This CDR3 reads CASSSEVANTGELFF. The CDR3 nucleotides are TGTGCCAGCAGCTCCGAGGTAGCGAACACCGGGGAGCTGTTTTTT.

The CDR3 is CASSVEGLSYNEQFF. CDR3 coding DNA: TGTGCCAGCAGCGTAGAGGGCTTATCCTACAATGAGCAGTTCTTC. This chain connects TRBV9 to TRBJ2-1; no clear D gene. Germline V gives CDR1 SGDLS, CDR2 YYNGEE. The germline V and J ends were trimmed by 0 bases and 1 base, with 8 bases remaining between them. The CDR3 has 15 residues.

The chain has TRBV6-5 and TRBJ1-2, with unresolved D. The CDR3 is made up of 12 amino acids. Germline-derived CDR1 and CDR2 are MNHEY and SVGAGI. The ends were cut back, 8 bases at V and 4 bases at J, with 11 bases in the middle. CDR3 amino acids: CASGRAGYGYTF. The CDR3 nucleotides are TGTGCCAGCGGGAGGGCTGGCTATGGCTACACCTTC.

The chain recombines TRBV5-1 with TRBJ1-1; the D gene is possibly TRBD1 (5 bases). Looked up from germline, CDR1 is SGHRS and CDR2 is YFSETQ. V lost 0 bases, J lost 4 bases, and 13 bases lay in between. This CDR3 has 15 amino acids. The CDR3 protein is CASSLADSSRTEAFF. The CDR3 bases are TGCGCCAGCAGCTTGGCCGACAGTTCGCGCACTGAAGCTTTCTTT.